The 5 T cell receptor beta chains reported below all come from one sample, sequenced in a study of OX40 agonist ivuxolimab in advanced cancers. The method was immunoSEQ multiplex PCR; TCRdb's version includes in-frame clones alone and lacks a portion of them. In the table there are tens of thousands of clones, more than 75% of which are singletons. The sample in question was CD4+ or CD8+ T cells sorted from blood, obtained in a trial of the OX40 agonist ivuxolimab. Source of these receptors: an adult with an advanced solid tumor such as melanoma, head and neck, liver or kidney cancer.

This clone appeared a few times. This chain links TRBV28 with TRBJ1-1; D may be TRBD1 (5 bases). CDR3 length: 12 amino acids. The ends were cut back, 6 bases at V and 5 bases at J, with 10 bases in the middle. Per the germline V gene, CDR1 is MDHEN and CDR2 is SYDVKM. In DNA, the CDR3 is TGTGCCAGCAGACGACCAGGGACTGAAGCTTTCTTT. Protein sequence: CASRRPGTEAFF.

This rearrangement joins TRBV7-2 to TRBJ1-5; no clear D gene. CDR3 length: 12 amino acids. Germline CDR1 and CDR2: SGHTA and FQGNSA. Trimming stripped 5 bases from V and 9 bases from J, with 11 bases between. CDR3 sequence (DNA): TGTGCCAGCAGCCTATCCGGAGGGCCCCAGCATTTT. This translates into CASSLSGGPQHF.

V gene TRBV14 combines with J gene TRBJ2-7; a weak D match, TRBD2 (7 bases). Germline values: CDR1 SGHDN, CDR2 FVKESK. The CDR3 sequence is 17 residues long. The ends were cut back, 1 base at V and 2 bases at J, with 18 bases in the middle. CDR3 sequence reads: CASSQVRGGTGAYEQYF. CDR3 in DNA: TGTGCCAGCAGCCAAGTCAGGGGAGGGACTGGCGCCTACGAGCAGTACTTC.

The chain uses TRBV21-1 and TRBJ2-7; the D call of TRBD1 is as the table states it, not checked on the DNA. TRBV21-1 is a known pseudogene. The CDR3 is 14 residues long. CDR3 residues: CASRQAQFIYEQYF. The CDR3 bases are TGTGCCAGCCGCCAAGCCCAGTTTATCTACGAGCAGTACTTC.

V and J are TRBV7-8 and TRBJ2-5; TRBD2 is a possible D gene (5 bases). V gave up 5 bases and J gave up 4 bases, with 14 bases separating them. Germline V CDR1 and CDR2: SGHVS, FQNEAQ. The CDR3 length is 14 residues. The CDR3 region is CASSRRAGGETQYF. CDR3 sequence (DNA): TGTGCCAGCAGCCGGCGGGCCGGAGGAGAGACCCAGTACTTC.